Listed below are T cell receptor beta chains from one sample, sequenced in a study of shared clonotypes between healthy human individuals. Sequencing used immunoSEQ multiplex PCR; TCRdb keeps in-frame clones, though not all of them. Of 600,000 or so clones in the sample, 90% to 95% are singletons; the top ten hold around 0.12%. Input material: naive CD8+ T cells sorted from blood. These receptors were collected from a woman aged 25-40 years in good health. The CDR3 runs from the conserved cysteine through the conserved F or W. A D gene is named only where the DNA matches it firmly. Not every row has a clone size; where given, it reads once, few, many or a size class.

D: -
J: TRBJ1-1
V: TRBV6-5
size: -
CDR3: CASMSGGRTEAFF
DNA: TGTGCCAGCATGTCGGGTGGCCGGACTGAAGCTTTCTTT

D: -
J: TRBJ1-2
V: TRBV27
size: -
CDR3: CASSFSRVDGYTF
DNA: TGTGCCAGCAGTTTTAGTAGGGTCGATGGCTACACCTTC

D: TRBD2
J: TRBJ2-3
V: TRBV7-2
size: -
CDR3: CASSETSGRSDTQYF
DNA: TGTGCCAGCAGCGAAACTAGCGGGAGATCAGATACGCAGTATTTT

D: -
J: TRBJ2-5
V: TRBV6-1
size: -
CDR3: CASSERRGRGETQYF
DNA: TGTGCCAGCAGTGAACGGCGGGGGCGCGGTGAGACCCAGTACTTC

D: -
J: TRBJ2-3
V: TRBV7-2
size: -
CDR3: CASSRPMGTDTQYF
DNA: TGTGCCAGCAGCCGCCCTATGGGCACAGATACGCAGTATTTT

D: -
J: TRBJ1-2
V: TRBV28
size: -
CDR3: CASFVNVGTLGGIYGYTF
DNA: TGTGCCAGCTTCGTTAATGTTGGAACCCTTGGGGGTATCTATGGCTACACCTTC

D: -
J: TRBJ2-7
V: TRBV27
size: -
CDR3: CASSFSQHYEQYF
DNA: TGTGCCAGCAGTTTTTCACAGCACTACGAGCAGTACTTC

D: -
J: TRBJ2-7
V: TRBV20-1
size: few
CDR3: CSASAYEQYF
DNA: TGCAGTGCTAGCGCCTACGAGCAGTACTTC

D: -
J: TRBJ2-7
V: TRBV5-1
size: -
CDR3: CASSFDWGAYEQYF
DNA: TGCGCCAGCAGCTTCGACTGGGGGGCTTACGAGCAGTACTTC

D: -
J: TRBJ2-2
V: TRBV7-6
size: -
CDR3: CASSLTASSGLFF
DNA: TGTGCCAGCAGCTTAACGGCCTCCAGCGGGCTGTTTTTT

D: TRBD1
J: TRBJ1-2
V: TRBV19
size: -
CDR3: CASSMVQGGYGYTF
DNA: TGTGCCAGTAGTATGGTTCAGGGGGGCTATGGCTACACCTTC

D: -
J: TRBJ1-2
V: TRBV27
size: once
CDR3: CASSYGTEYGYTF
DNA: TGTGCCAGCAGTTATGGGACTGAGTATGGCTACACCTTC

D: -
J: TRBJ1-5
V: TRBV28
size: -
CDR3: CASSHSDTVWQPQHF
DNA: TGTGCCAGCAGTCATTCAGACACGGTCTGGCAGCCCCAGCATTTT

D: -
J: TRBJ2-2
V: TRBV19
size: once
CDR3: CASTPGATGELFF
DNA: TGTGCCAGCACGCCCGGGGCCACCGGGGAGCTGTTTTTT

D: -
J: TRBJ2-2
V: TRBV28
size: -
CDR3: CASSLISTGELFF
DNA: TGTGCCAGCAGTTTAATTAGCACCGGGGAGCTGTTTTTT

D: -
J: TRBJ1-4
V: TRBV4-1
size: once
CDR3: CASSPGSRDEKLFF
DNA: TGCGCCAGCAGCCCCGGGTCCAGGGATGAAAAACTGTTTTTT

D: -
J: TRBJ1-2
V: TRBV29-1
size: -
CDR3: CSVEGWGTLENYGYTF
DNA: TGCAGCGTTGAAGGTTGGGGGACCCTCGAAAACTATGGCTACACCTTC

D: -
J: TRBJ2-1
V: TRBV6-1
size: -
CDR3: CASSEFRDNEQFF
DNA: TGTGCCAGCAGTGAGTTCAGAGACAATGAGCAGTTCTTC

D: -
J: TRBJ1-4
V: TRBV6-5
size: -
CDR3: CASSSIAGTNEKLFF
DNA: TGTGCCAGCAGTTCGATAGCTGGGACTAATGAAAAACTGTTTTTT

D: -
J: TRBJ2-1
V: TRBV28
size: -
CDR3: CASTQTGFDEQFF
DNA: TGTGCCAGCACCCAAACAGGGTTTGATGAGCAGTTCTTC

D: -
J: TRBJ2-7
V: TRBV28
size: -
CDR3: CASNTDRPLEQYF
DNA: TGTGCCAGCAATACGGACCGTCCGCTCGAGCAGTACTTC

D: -
J: TRBJ2-7
V: TRBV5-6
size: -
CDR3: CASSPYLGTTLQSSYEQYF
DNA: TGTGCCAGCAGCCCCTATTTGGGGACAACACTTCAGAGCTCCTACGAGCAGTACTTC

D: -
J: TRBJ2-7
V: TRBV5-1
size: -
CDR3: CASSLDSEGSVHEQYF
DNA: TGCGCCAGCAGCTTGGATTCTGAGGGAAGCGTCCACGAGCAGTACTTC

D: -
J: TRBJ1-1
V: TRBV27
size: few
CDR3: CASSFTRNTEAFF
DNA: TGTGCCAGCAGTTTCACAAGGAACACTGAAGCTTTCTTT

D: -
J: TRBJ2-7
V: TRBV7-9
size: few
CDR3: CASSLTYEQYF
DNA: TGTGCCAGCAGCCTTACCTACGAGCAGTACTTC

D: -
J: TRBJ1-1
V: TRBV25-1
size: -
CDR3: CASSEYKNTEAFF
DNA: TGTGCCAGCAGTGAATATAAGAACACTGAAGCTTTCTTT

D: TRBD1
J: TRBJ2-7
V: TRBV7-8
size: -
CDR3: CASSLVGTGGNEQYF
DNA: TGTGCCAGCAGCTTAGTGGGGACAGGGGGAAACGAGCAGTACTTC

D: -
J: TRBJ2-3
V: TRBV20-1
size: once
CDR3: CSAWQETQYF
DNA: TGCAGTGCTTGGCAGGAAACGCAGTATTTT

D: TRBD2
J: TRBJ2-7
V: TRBV4-1
size: -
CDR3: CASSPGLAGVVEQYF
DNA: TGCGCCAGCAGCCCGGGACTAGCGGGAGTGGTCGAGCAGTACTTC